Sequencing of this T cell receptor (beta chain) was carried out in a study of cytomegalovirus exposure and HLA in healthy donors. On the study more broadly: Around 200 million T cells yielded roughly 120 million unique TCR beta sequences, as an earlier analysis found.

A remark on this clone: Its cognate antigen is unknown.

Study-wide results and caveats: About 87% or about 30% of the time was how often most TCR beta V segments were productive, according to an earlier analysis.

PCR was performed using 60 Vbeta and 13 Jbeta primers. Here immunoSEQ multiplex PCR was the method, and the copy in TCRdb shows in-frame clones only, minus some. The table lists around 94,000 clones, just under 80% of them singletons. The junction had 3 bases not matched to a gene; V was cut back by 4 bases and J by 0 bases. The length of the CDR3 is 16 residues. CDR1 MGHRA and CDR2 YSYEKL come from the germline V gene. This TCR was recovered from a male donor in good health and CMV-seropositive. The chain employs TRBV4-1 and TRBJ2-5; 12 positions match TRBD2. Material: PBMCs. Here the CDR3 reads CASSLRLAGDQETQYF. CDR3 bases: TGCGCCAGCAGCCTCCGACTAGCGGGGGACCAAGAGACCCAGTACTTC.